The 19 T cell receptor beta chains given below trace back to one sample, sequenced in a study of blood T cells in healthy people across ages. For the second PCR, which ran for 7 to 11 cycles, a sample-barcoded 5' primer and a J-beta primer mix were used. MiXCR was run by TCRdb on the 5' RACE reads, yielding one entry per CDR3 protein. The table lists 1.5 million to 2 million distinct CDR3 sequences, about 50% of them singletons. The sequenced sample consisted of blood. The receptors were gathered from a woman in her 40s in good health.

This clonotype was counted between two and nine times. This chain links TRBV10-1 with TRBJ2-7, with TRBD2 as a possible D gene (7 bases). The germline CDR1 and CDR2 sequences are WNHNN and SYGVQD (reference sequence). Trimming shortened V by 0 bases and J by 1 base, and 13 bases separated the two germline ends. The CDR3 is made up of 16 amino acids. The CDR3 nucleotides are TGCGCCAGCAGTGAGTCGGCGGGGGCCGTGTCCTACGAGCAGTACTTC. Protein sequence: CASSESAGAVSYEQYF.

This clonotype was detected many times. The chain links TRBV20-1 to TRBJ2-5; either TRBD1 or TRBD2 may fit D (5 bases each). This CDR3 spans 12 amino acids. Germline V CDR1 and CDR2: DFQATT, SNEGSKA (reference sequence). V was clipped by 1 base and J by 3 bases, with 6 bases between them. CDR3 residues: CSARVGEETQYF. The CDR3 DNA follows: TGCAGTGCTAGAGTGGGGGAAGAGACCCAGTACTTC.

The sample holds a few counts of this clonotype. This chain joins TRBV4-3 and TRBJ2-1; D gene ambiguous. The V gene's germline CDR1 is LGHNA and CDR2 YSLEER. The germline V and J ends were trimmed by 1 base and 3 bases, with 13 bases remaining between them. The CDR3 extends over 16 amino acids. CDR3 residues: CASSQGIGRNYNEQFF. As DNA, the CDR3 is TGCGCCAGCAGCCAAGGGATCGGACGGAACTACAATGAGCAGTTCTTC.

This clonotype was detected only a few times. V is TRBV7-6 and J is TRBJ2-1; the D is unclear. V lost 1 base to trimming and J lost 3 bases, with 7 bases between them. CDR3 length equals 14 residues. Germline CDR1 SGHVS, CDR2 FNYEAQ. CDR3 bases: TGTGCCAGCAGCTTAGGTCGTCGCTACAATGAGCAGTTCTTC. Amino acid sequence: CASSLGRRYNEQFF.

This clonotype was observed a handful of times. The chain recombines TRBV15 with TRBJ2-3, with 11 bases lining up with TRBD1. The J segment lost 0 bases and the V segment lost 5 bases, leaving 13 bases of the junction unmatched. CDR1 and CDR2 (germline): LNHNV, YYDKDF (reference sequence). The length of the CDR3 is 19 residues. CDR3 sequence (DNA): TGTGCCACCAGCCCTCGCCGGGGACAGGGGGGCTTGAGCACAGATACGCAGTATTTT. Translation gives CATSPRRGQGGLSTDTQYF.

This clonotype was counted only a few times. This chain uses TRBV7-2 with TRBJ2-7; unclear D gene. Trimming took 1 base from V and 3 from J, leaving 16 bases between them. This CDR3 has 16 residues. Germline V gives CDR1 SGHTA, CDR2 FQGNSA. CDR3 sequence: CASSLGPTESNYEQYF. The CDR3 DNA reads TGTGCCAGCAGCTTAGGCCCCACGGAGTCGAACTACGAGCAGTACTTC.

The CDR3, as DNA: TGCAGTGCTAGGTTGGCAGGGTCGAACACCGGGGAGCTGTTTTTT. It codes for CSARLAGSNTGELFF. V gene TRBV20-1 combines with J gene TRBJ2-2, with D perhaps TRBD1 (5 bases). Per germline, CDR1 DFQATT and CDR2 SNEGSKA (reference sequence). This CDR3 is 15 amino acids long. The V and J ends lost 3 bases and 0 bases respectively, with 11 bases between them.

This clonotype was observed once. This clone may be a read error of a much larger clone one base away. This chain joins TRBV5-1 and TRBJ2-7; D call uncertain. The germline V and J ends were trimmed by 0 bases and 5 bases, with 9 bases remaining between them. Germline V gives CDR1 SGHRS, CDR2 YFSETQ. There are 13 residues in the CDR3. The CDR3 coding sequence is TGCGCCAGCAGCTTGGCCCTAAACCACGAGCAGTACTTC. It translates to CASSLALNHEQYF.

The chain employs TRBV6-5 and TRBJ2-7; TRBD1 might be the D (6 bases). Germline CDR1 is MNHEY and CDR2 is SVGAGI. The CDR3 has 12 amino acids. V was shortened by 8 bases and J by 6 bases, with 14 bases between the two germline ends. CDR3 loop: CASSQTGTEQYF. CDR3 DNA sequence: TGTGCCAGCTCCCAAACAGGGACCGAGCAGTACTTC.

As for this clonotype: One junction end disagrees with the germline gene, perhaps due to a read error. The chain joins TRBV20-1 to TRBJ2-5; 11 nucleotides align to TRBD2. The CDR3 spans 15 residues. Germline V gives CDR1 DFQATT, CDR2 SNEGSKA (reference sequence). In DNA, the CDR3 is TGCGGTGCTAGAGATAGTACTAGCGGGAGAGAGACCCAGTACTTC. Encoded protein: CGARDSTSGRETQYF.

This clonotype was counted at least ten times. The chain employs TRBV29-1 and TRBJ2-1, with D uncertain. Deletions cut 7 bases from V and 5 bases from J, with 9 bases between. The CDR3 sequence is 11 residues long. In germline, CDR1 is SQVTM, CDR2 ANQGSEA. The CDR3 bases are TGCAGCGCGCTTCTTGACAATGAGCAGTTCTTC. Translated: CSALLDNEQFF.

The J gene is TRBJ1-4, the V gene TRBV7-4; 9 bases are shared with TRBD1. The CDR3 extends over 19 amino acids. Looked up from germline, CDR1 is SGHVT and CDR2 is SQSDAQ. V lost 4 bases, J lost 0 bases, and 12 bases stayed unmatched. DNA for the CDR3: TGTGCCAGCAGCTCGGGACCTACCGACAGGGGGGCAACTAATGAAAAACTGTTTTTT. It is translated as CASSSGPTDRGATNEKLFF.

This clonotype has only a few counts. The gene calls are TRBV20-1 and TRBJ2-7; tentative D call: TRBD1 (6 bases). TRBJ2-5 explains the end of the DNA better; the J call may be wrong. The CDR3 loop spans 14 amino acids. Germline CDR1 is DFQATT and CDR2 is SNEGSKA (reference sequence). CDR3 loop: CSARDQGGRETQYF. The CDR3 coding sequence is TGCAGTGCTAGAGATCAAGGGGGAAGGGAGACCCAGTACTTC.

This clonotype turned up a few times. The CDR3 DNA sequence: TGCGCCAGCAGCCAGGGACTAGTGGCCTACGAGCAGTACTTC. Translating it yields CASSQGLVAYEQYF. The genes are TRBV10-2 and TRBJ2-7; 8 bases align to TRBD2. Per germline, CDR1 WSHSY and CDR2 SAAADI. CDR3 length: 14 amino acids. Trimming removed 6 bases from V and 2 bases from J; junction bases left unmatched: 6.

CDR3 nucleotides: TGTGCCAGCAGCTTAGCCCGGGGCCCTGAAGCTTTCTTT. Translating it yields CASSLARGPEAFF. J is TRBJ1-1 and V is TRBV7-2, with D perhaps TRBD1 (5 bases). Germline CDR1 and CDR2: SGHTA and FQGNSA. Trimming pared 0 bases from V and 6 bases from J, leaving 8 bases between. The CDR3 runs to 13 residues.

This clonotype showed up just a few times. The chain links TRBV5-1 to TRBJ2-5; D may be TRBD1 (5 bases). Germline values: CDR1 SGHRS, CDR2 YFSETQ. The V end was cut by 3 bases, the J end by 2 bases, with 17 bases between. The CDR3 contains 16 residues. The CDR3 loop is CASSSTAGIRQETQYF. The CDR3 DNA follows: TGCGCCAGCAGCTCCACTGCAGGGATAAGGCAAGAGACCCAGTACTTC.

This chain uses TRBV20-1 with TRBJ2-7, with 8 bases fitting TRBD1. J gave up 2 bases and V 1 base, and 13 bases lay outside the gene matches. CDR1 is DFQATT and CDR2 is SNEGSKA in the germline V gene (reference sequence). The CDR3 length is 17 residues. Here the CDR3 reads CSARVGVDRGGPYEQYF. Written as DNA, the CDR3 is TGCAGTGCTAGAGTAGGTGTCGACAGGGGAGGCCCCTACGAGCAGTACTTC.

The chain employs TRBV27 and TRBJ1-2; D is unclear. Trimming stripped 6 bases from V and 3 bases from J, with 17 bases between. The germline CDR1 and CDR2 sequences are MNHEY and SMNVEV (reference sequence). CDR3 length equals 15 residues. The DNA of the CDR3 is TGTGCCAGCAGCCGAGGCCCGGTCTGGGACTATGGCTACACCTTC. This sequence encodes CASSRGPVWDYGYTF.

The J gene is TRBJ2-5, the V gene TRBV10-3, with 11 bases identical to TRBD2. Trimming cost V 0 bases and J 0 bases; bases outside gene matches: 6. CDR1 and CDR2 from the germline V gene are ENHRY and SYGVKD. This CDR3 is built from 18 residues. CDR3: CAISESYLTSGNQETQYF. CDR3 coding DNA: TGTGCCATCAGTGAGTCTTACTTGACTAGCGGGAACCAAGAGACCCAGTACTTC.